The 12 T cell receptor beta chains below were found in one sample sequenced in a study of cytomegalovirus exposure and HLA in healthy donors (dated by TCRdb to 2015 to 2018). The library was obtained by the immunoSEQ multiplex PCR assay. TCRdb provides this immuneACCESS table in a form limited to in-frame rearrangements. Some clones are lacking; in checked studies, under half of them reflect an unresolved V gene, and why the rest are absent is not known. The sample table holds some 110,000 clones, of which about 87% were seen once. 1.5% to 2% of the sample is held by the ten biggest clonotypes. The sequenced sample was PBMCs. These receptors were collected from a woman between 18 and 29 years old in good health and CMV-seropositive.

The CDR3 here is CASSAEGSGANVLTF. Here the CDR3 DNA reads TGTGCCAGCAGTGCCGAGGGTTCTGGGGCCAACGTCCTGACTTTC. The V gene is TRBV6-1, the J gene TRBJ2-6; D is possibly TRBD2 (5 bases). V was clipped by 4 bases and J by 1 base, with 8 bases between them. The CDR3 consists of 15 residues. Germline V CDR1 and CDR2: MNHNS, SASEGT.

As DNA, the CDR3 is TGTGCCACCAGCAGCAACACAGGGACCTTCTATGGCTACACCTTC. Its protein product is CATSSNTGTFYGYTF. This sequence joins TRBV15 and TRBJ1-2, with D maybe TRBD1 (6 bases). Between the trimmed V and J ends, which lost 3 bases and 4 bases, there was a span of 15 bases. This CDR3 has 15 amino acids. Germline CDR1 reads LNHNV; CDR2 reads YYDKDF (reference sequence).

This clone was seen many times. The gene calls are TRBV6-5 and TRBJ2-7, with TRBD1 matching 9 bases. The CDR3 loop spans 14 amino acids. Germline V gene lookup returns CDR1 MNHEY and CDR2 SVGAGI. V was clipped by 6 bases and J by 4 bases; unmatched bases: 7. Here the CDR3 DNA reads TGTGCCAGCAGCCCTGGACAGGGGAAATACGAGCAGTACTTC. Translation: CASSPGQGKYEQYF.

The V and J genes are TRBV6-5 and TRBJ2-7; TRBD1 agrees at 9 bases. This CDR3 has 14 residues. Trimming cost V 6 bases and J 2 bases; bases outside gene matches: 5. Looked up from germline, CDR1 is MNHEY and CDR2 is SVGAGI. CDR3 bases: TGTGCCAGCAGCAAGGACAGGGGTCCCTACGAGCAGTACGTC. This codes for CASSKDRGPYEQYV.

The rearrangement links TRBV6-4 to TRBJ2-3; maybe TRBD2 (6 bases). This CDR3 contains 14 residues. V lost 3 bases and J lost 3, with 10 bases in between. Germline CDR1 reads MRHNA; CDR2 reads SNTAGT. CDR3 protein: CASSEGGGTDTQYF. The CDR3 DNA is TGTGCCAGCAGTGAGGGGGGAGGAACAGATACGCAGTATTTT.

This clone was seen only a few times. Other DNA sequences from this sample encode an identical CDR3 as well. In DNA form, the CDR3 reads TGTGCCAGCAGCTTAGCAGGGGGCACCGGGGAGCTGTTTTTT. It is translated as CASSLAGGTGELFF. V is TRBV7-8 and J is TRBJ2-2; a possible D gene is TRBD1 (6 bases). CDR3 length equals 14 residues. Trimming shortened V by 0 bases and J by 4 bases, and 6 bases separated the two germline ends. Germline-derived CDR1 and CDR2 are SGHVS and FQNEAQ.

CDR3 amino acids: CASSPRTSGTAGEAFF. DNA of the CDR3: TGTGCCAGCAGCCCCAGAACTTCCGGGACAGCTGGTGAAGCTTTCTTT. The chain links TRBV7-2 to TRBJ1-1; 7 nucleotides match TRBD1. The germline gives CDR1 SGHTA, CDR2 FQGNSA. V was pared by 5 bases and J by 7 bases, with 16 bases of the junction left unmatched. The CDR3 consists of 16 residues.

This sequence joins TRBV5-1 and TRBJ2-5; TRBD2 matches 12 bases. CDR1 and CDR2 from the germline V gene are SGHRS and YFSETQ. This CDR3 is 15 amino acids long. V shed 1 base, J shed 2 bases, and the junction held 0 bases outside the gene matches. The CDR3 reads CASSLTSGGQETQYF. In nucleotides, the CDR3 is TGCGCCAGCAGCTTGACTAGCGGGGGGCAAGAGACCCAGTACTTC.

The chain is built from TRBV5-1 and TRBJ1-2; the D is unclear. This CDR3 contains 14 residues. Germline CDR1 and CDR2: SGHRS and YFSETQ. V lost 1 base to trimming and J lost 8 bases, with 15 bases between them. This CDR3 reads CASSLSGPTRGYTF. The CDR3, as DNA: TGCGCCAGCAGCTTGAGCGGGCCCACTCGAGGCTACACCTTC.

The rearrangement links TRBV28 to TRBJ2-7; TRBD1 agrees at 8 bases. Germline V gene data show CDR1 as MDHEN and CDR2 as SYDVKM. This CDR3 is built from 18 residues. After removal of 8 bases from V and 3 bases from J, the junction contained 21 bases not matched to a gene. CDR3 nucleotides: TGTGCCAGCCCAACCGGTCGTCCCGGACAGGGAAGGAACTACGAGCAGTACTTC. It codes for CASPTGRPGQGRNYEQYF.

The V and J genes are TRBV7-2 and TRBJ2-1, with 7 bases fitting TRBD1. In germline, CDR1 is SGHTA, CDR2 FQGNSA. The CDR3 has 15 amino acids. Losses at the gene ends were 4 bases for V and 4 bases for J; bases not matched to a gene: 7. The CDR3 region has the DNA TGTGCCAGCAGCTCCCGGACAGGTCCGTACAATGAGCAGTTCTTC. Translated, it gives CASSSRTGPYNEQFF. The whole variable domain, remainder taken from reference TRBV7-2 and TRBJ2-1, is GAGVSQSPSNKVTEKGKDVELRCDPISGHTALYWYRQSLGQGLEFLIYFQGNSAPDKSGLPSDRFSAERTGGSVSTLTIQRTQQEDSAVYLCASSSRTGPYNEQFFGPGTRLTVL.

CDR3 nucleotides: TGTGCCAGCAGCACATTACAGGGGGGGCCCCCCTATGGCTACACCTTC. Its protein is CASSTLQGGPPYGYTF. This chain joins TRBV7-9 and TRBJ1-2, with 8 bases lining up with TRBD1. J gave up 4 bases and V 5 bases, and 12 bases lay outside the gene matches. Germline loops: CDR1 SEHNR, CDR2 FQNEAQ (reference sequence). This CDR3 is built from 16 residues.